What follows are 4 T cell receptor beta chains derived from one specimen sequenced in a study of T cell changes during pregnancy in multiple sclerosis. Libraries were prepared by immunoSEQ multiplex PCR; TCRdb keeps only in-frame clonotypes and omits some of them. The sample yields about 92,000 clones, approximately 94% seen once. This specimen consisted of peripheral blood, obtained in the third trimester of pregnancy. The source of these receptors is a female donor with multiple sclerosis, enrolled in a pregnancy study.

The rearrangement links TRBV9 to TRBJ2-1, with 9 bases that match TRBD2. The CDR3 totals 14 residues. The germline CDR1 and CDR2 sequences are SGDLS and YYNGEE. The trim removed 3 bases at V and 8 bases at J, leaving 6 bases unmatched. Here the CDR3 DNA reads TGTGCCAGCAGCGAAGCGGGAGGTAGGGATGAGCAGTTCTTC. This codes for CASSEAGGRDEQFF.

The chain is built from TRBV27 and TRBJ2-7; 12 positions match TRBD2. The CDR3 length is 16 residues. Germline values: CDR1 MNHEY, CDR2 SMNVEV (reference sequence). After removal of 5 bases from V and 3 bases from J, the junction contained 8 bases not matched to a gene. Here the CDR3 reads CASSILAGGVYYEQYF. The CDR3, as DNA: TGTGCCAGCAGTATTCTAGCGGGAGGGGTCTACTACGAGCAGTACTTC.

The gene calls are TRBV5-1 and TRBJ2-1; possibly TRBD2 for D (5 bases). Germline V CDR1 and CDR2: SGHRS, YFSETQ. V was pared by 2 bases and J by 7 bases, with 13 bases between. This CDR3 has 14 residues. The CDR3 sequence: CASSFSLDGNEQFF. DNA for the CDR3: TGCGCCAGCAGCTTTTCACTAGACGGTAATGAGCAGTTCTTC.

The chain uses TRBV28 and TRBJ2-7, with 8 bases identical to TRBD1. The CDR3 runs 15 residues. V trimming: 5 bases; J trimming: 2 bases; junction bases outside the gene matches: 8. The germline CDR1 and CDR2 sequences are MDHEN and SYDVKM. The CDR3 region is CASSTIPTGAYEQYF. The CDR3, as DNA: TGTGCCAGCAGTACAATCCCGACAGGGGCCTACGAGCAGTACTTC.